The clone carrying this T cell receptor beta chain was observed at least ten times. Its antigen is as yet unknown. The entry originates in a study of T-cell reconstitution after alpha-beta-depleted transplantation in children. Findings of the study overall: At day 60, the high TCRbeta diversity found in some patients originated from recipient T cells and thymic progenitors that had survived. Reportedly, roughly two months post-transplant, alpha-beta T cells arose from several hundred expanded graft clones. Once a year had passed after transplant, T-cell counts and diversity came mostly from newly produced T cells.

Unique molecular identifiers tagged the TCRbeta library. From the PCR reads, TCRdb called clonotypes with MiXCR, one entry per CDR3 protein. Counted here are around 500,000 distinct CDR3 sequences, approximately 22% occurring once; the ten biggest clones make up around an eighth. The sequencing used PBMCs, mostly from graft donor cells, collected 360 days after TCRalphabeta/CD19-depleted stem cell transplant. The TCR comes from a boy under two years old who had a stem cell transplant for acute myeloid leukemia, so the T cells may come from the graft donor.

The CDR3 loop reads CASSLPRQGPTDTQYF. The CDR3 nucleotides are TGTGCCAGCAGCTTACCGCGACAGGGGCCCACAGATACGCAGTATTTT. The chain recombines TRBV7-8 with TRBJ2-3; 8 bases are a match to TRBD1. V trimming: 2 bases; J trimming: 2 bases; junction bases outside the gene matches: 6. Germline CDR1 and CDR2: SGHVS and FQNEAQ. CDR3 length equals 16 residues.